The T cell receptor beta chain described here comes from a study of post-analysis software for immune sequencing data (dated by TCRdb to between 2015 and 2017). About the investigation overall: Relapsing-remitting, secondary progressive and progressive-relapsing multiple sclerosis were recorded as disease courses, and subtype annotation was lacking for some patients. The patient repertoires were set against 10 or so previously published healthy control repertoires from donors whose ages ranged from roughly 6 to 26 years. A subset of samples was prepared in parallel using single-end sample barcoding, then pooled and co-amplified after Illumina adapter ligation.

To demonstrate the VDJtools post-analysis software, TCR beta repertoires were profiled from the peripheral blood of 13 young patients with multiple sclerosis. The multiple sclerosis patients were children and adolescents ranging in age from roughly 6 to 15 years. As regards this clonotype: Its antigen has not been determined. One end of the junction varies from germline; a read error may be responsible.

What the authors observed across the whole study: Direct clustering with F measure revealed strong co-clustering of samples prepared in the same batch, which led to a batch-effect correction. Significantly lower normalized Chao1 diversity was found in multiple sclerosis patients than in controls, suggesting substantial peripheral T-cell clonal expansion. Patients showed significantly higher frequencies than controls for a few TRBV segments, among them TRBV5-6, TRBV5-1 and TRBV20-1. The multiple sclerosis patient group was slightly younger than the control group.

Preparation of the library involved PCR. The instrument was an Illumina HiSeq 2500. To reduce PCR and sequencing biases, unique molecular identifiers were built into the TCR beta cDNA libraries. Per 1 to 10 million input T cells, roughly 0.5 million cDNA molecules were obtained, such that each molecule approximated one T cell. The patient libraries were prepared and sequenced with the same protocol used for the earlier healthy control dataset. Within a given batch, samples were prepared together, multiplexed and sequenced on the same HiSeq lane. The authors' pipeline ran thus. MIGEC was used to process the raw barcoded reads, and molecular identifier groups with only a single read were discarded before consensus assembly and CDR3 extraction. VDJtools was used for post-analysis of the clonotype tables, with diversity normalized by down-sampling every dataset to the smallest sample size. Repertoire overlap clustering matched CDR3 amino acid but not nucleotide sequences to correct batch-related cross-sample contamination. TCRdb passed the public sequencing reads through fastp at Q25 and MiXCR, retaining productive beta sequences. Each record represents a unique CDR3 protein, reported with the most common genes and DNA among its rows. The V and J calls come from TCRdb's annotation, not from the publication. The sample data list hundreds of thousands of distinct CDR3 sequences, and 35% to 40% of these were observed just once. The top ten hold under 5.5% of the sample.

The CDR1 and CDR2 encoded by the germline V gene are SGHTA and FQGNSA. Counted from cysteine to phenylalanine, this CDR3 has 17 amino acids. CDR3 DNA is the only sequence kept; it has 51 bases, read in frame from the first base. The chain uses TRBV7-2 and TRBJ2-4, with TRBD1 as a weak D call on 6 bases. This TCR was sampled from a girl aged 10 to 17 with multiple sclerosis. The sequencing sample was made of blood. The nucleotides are TGTGCCGGCAGCTTGGCGCGGTGGGGGCGCACCAAAAACATTCAGTACTTC. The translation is CAGSLARWGRTKNIQYF.